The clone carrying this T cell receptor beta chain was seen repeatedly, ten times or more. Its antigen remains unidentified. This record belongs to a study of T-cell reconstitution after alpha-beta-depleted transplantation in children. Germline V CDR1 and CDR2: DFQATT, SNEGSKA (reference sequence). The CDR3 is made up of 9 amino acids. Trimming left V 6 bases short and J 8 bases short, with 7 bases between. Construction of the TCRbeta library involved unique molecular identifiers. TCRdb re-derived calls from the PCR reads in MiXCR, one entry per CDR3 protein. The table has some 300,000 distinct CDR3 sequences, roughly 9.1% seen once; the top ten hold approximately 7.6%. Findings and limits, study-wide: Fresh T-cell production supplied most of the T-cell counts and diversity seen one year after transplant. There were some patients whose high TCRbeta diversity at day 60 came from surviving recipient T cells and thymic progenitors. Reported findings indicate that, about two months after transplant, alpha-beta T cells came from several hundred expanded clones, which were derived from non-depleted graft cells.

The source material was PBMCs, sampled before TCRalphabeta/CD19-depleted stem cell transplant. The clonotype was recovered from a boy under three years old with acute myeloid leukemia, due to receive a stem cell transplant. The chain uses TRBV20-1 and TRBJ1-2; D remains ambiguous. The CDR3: CSAREGYTF. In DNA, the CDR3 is TGCAGTGCCCGAGAGGGCTACACCTTC.